This paragraph reports one TCR beta chain. Through Arm-PCR of CDR3 regions and iRepertoire HTBI primers, TCR beta libraries were built. MiXCR, applied by TCRdb to the multiplex PCR reads, yields one record per CDR3 protein. Altogether about 470,000 distinct CDR3 sequences are present, 15% to 20% being singletons, with the ten largest covering roughly an eighth. Time point: newly diagnosed GD, antithyroid drugs for less than 3 months. PBMC RNA served as the TCR library source. Per the germline V gene, CDR1 is DFQATT and CDR2 is SNEGSKA (reference sequence). V lost 5 bases to trimming and J lost 7 bases, with 21 bases between them. The CDR3 extends over 15 amino acids. These data come from a study of regulatory T cells in long-lasting Graves disease. This sample also appeared in a second study, on T cells in Graves' hyperthyroidism and ophthalmopathy. This second study notes: Disease duration under 2 months; hyperthyroidism patients were aged 18 to 65. Most thyroid-expanded clonotypes above 0.001 were also found in blood.

Sequencing used peripheral blood mononuclear cells (PBMCs), obtained at new diagnosis, from a patient treated with antithyroid drugs. This chain links TRBV20-1 with TRBJ2-1; TRBD2 is a possible D gene (6 bases). The sequence derives from a middle-aged man with Graves disease. The CDR3 here is CSASNYPGSLNEQFF. The CDR3 DNA reads as TGCAGTGCTTCAAATTACCCCGGGAGTTTGAATGAGCAGTTCTTC.